A selection of T cell receptor beta chains follows, all from one sample in a study of T cell responses to AZD1222 COVID-19 vaccine. This table comes from immunoSEQ multiplex PCR, and its TCRdb copy is limited to in-frame clones, with some not included. The table records some 150,000 clones, about 92% of them present only once. Sequences were derived from peripheral blood, sampled on day 0 of AZD1222 vaccination. The receptors were sampled from an adult in good health. CDR3s include the opening cysteine and the closing phenylalanine or tryptophan. D genes are given only for firm matches. Rows may omit the clone size; those that give it use once, few, many or a size class.

d_gene	abundance	v_gene	j_gene	CDR3nt	CDR3aa
TRBD2	.	TRBV29-1	TRBJ2-1	TGCAGCGTCCCAGCGGGAGAGGGGTCCTACAATGAGCAGTTCTTC	CSVPAGEGSYNEQFF
.	.	TRBV9	TRBJ2-1	TGTGCCAGCAGCGTAGACCGCAGGGGTAATGAGCAGTTCTTC	CASSVDRRGNEQFF
TRBD1	.	TRBV5-4	TRBJ1-1	TGTGCCAGCAGCACCACAGGGGGCCTAGGTACTGAAGCTTTCTTT	CASSTTGGLGTEAFF
.	.	TRBV27	TRBJ1-1	TGTGCCAGCAGTGACCTCGGGACGGCTCAAGCTTTCTTT	CASSDLGTAQAFF
.	.	TRBV3-1/TRBV3-2	TRBJ1-1	TGTGCCAGCAGCCTAAGGGGGGGGCGGAACACTGAAGCTTTCTTT	CASSLRGGRNTEAFF
TRBD2	once	TRBV30	TRBJ2-2	TGTGCCTGGAAGGCGGGAGAATTCGCGAACACCGGGGAGCTGTTTTTT	CAWKAGEFANTGELFF
TRBD2	once	TRBV12-5	TRBJ2-4	TGTGCTAGTGGTTTGACTAGCGGGAGCGTTGCGTACTTC	CASGLTSGSVAYF
.	.	TRBV5-5	TRBJ1-1	TGTGCCAGCAGCTTGGGCGGGAACACTGAAGCTTTCTTT	CASSLGGNTEAFF
.	.	TRBV18	TRBJ2-3	TGTGCCAGCTCACCAAGTCTCACAGGCCCCCACCACGGCACAGATACGCAGTATTTT	CASSPSLTGPHHGTDTQYF
.	.	TRBV6-6	TRBJ2-2	TGTGCCAGCAGTCGACCGACTGGGTTGAACACCGGGGAGCTGTTTTTT	CASSRPTGLNTGELFF
.	.	TRBV10-3	TRBJ1-3	TGTGCCATCAGCCCGGGAAGGACCCATGGAAACACCATATATTTT	CAISPGRTHGNTIYF
.	.	TRBV7-2	TRBJ2-5	TGTGCCAGCAGCTTAGGAGGGGGTCGGGAGACCCAGTACTTC	CASSLGGGRETQYF
.	.	TRBV7-9	TRBJ1-2	TGTGCCAGCAGCTTAGAGGTGGGCTACACCTTC	CASSLEVGYTF
TRBD2	.	TRBV9	TRBJ2-3	TGTGCCAGCAGCGTGCTAGCGGGAGATGGCACAGATACGCAGTATTTT	CASSVLAGDGTDTQYF
.	once	TRBV4-2	TRBJ1-5	TGTGCCAGCAGCCAAGAAGGAGGGAATCAGCCCCAGCATTTT	CASSQEGGNQPQHF
.	.	TRBV15	TRBJ1-1	TGTGCCACCAGCAGAGATCTGACAGCTTCGGCTGAAGCTTTCTTT	CATSRDLTASAEAFF
.	.	TRBV5-4	TRBJ2-7	TGTGCCAGCAGGAGTAGCGGTACCTACGAGCAGTACTTC	CASRSSGTYEQYF
TRBD2	.	TRBV12-3/TRBV12-4	TRBJ2-1	TGTGCCAGCAGGGCCAGCGGGGATGAGCAGTTCTTC	CASRASGDEQFF
.	.	TRBV30	TRBJ1-4	TGTGCCTGGGAACAGGGTGATGGCGAAAAACTGTTTTTT	CAWEQGDGEKLFF
TRBD1	.	TRBV24-1	TRBJ1-1	TGTGCCACCAGCGAATTGACGACAGGGCGAGCTTTCTTT	CATSELTTGRAFF
.	.	TRBV7-9	TRBJ2-1	TGTGCCAGCAGCCTAACGTCAGGGTTGCTTATCGATGAGCAGTTCTTC	CASSLTSGLLIDEQFF
TRBD1	.	TRBV4-2	TRBJ2-7	TGTGCCAGCAGCCAGGACAGGAACTACGAGCAGTACTTC	CASSQDRNYEQYF
TRBD1	.	TRBV5-6	TRBJ1-2	TGTGCCAGCAGCTCACAGGGGGGCTACACCTTC	CASSSQGGYTF
.	once	TRBV30	TRBJ1-1	TGTGCCTGGTCGGGGCAGACGAACACTGAAGCTTTCTTT	CAWSGQTNTEAFF
.	.	TRBV9	TRBJ2-7	TGTGCCAGCAGCGAAGGAATTGACTACGAGCAGTACTTC	CASSEGIDYEQYF
.	.	TRBV12-3/TRBV12-4	TRBJ1-2	TGTGCCAGCAGTTCCACAGCGTTTAATGGCTACACCTTC	CASSSTAFNGYTF
.	.	TRBV28	TRBJ1-2	TGTGCCAGCGTCCTGGCGGGGAACTATGGCTACACCTTC	CASVLAGNYGYTF
.	.	TRBV20-1	TRBJ2-1	TGCAGTGCTCGACTCATTGGTGAGCAGTTCTTC	CSARLIGEQFF
.	.	TRBV3-1/TRBV3-2	TRBJ2-3	TGTGCCAGCACCTCCTTCTCGGGGGGCGGCACAGATACGCAGTATTTT	CASTSFSGGGTDTQYF
TRBD2	.	TRBV30	TRBJ2-3	TGTGCCTGGCTCTCGACTAGCGGGCTCACAGATACGCAGTATTTT	CAWLSTSGLTDTQYF
.	.	TRBV10-1	TRBJ1-4	TGCGCCAGCAGTGGGGGGGCGACGGGTGAAAAACTGTTTTTT	CASSGGATGEKLFF
TRBD1	.	TRBV11-2	TRBJ1-1	TGTGCCAGCAGCTTTCCGGACAGGGTGACCACTGAAGCTTTCTTT	CASSFPDRVTTEAFF
TRBD2	.	TRBV11-2	TRBJ2-7	TGTGCCAGCAGCGAAGCGGGAGGCCAATTGGACGAGCAGTACTTC	CASSEAGGQLDEQYF
.	.	TRBV7-9	TRBJ1-5	TGTGCCAGCCTCAGATACAATCAGCCCCAGCATTTT	CASLRYNQPQHF
TRBD1	.	TRBV13	TRBJ1-2	TGTGCCAGCAGCTTACGGCAGGGGGGCCAAGGTGTGTATGGCTACACCTTC	CASSLRQGGQGVYGYTF
TRBD1	.	TRBV7-2	TRBJ1-2	TGTGCCAGCAGCCCAAGATCCGCCGGGACAGAAGCTAACTATGGCTACACCTTC	CASSPRSAGTEANYGYTF
TRBD2	.	TRBV7-9	TRBJ2-7	TGTGCCAGCAGCTCAGCGGGAGTAGCGTACGAGCAGTACTTC	CASSSAGVAYEQYF
.	once	TRBV15	TRBJ2-7	TGTGCCACCAGCAGAGATTTGTACGAGCAGTACTTC	CATSRDLYEQYF
.	.	TRBV5-5	TRBJ1-3	TGTGCCAGCAGCTTGGAAACAATCGACTCTGGAAACACCATATATTTT	CASSLETIDSGNTIYF
.	.	TRBV29-1	TRBJ1-1	TGCAGCGTTGGATCCAGGAACACTGAAGCTTTCTTT	CSVGSRNTEAFF
TRBD2	.	TRBV6-5	TRBJ2-2	TGTGCCAGCAGTCGCCCCGGGGGGTCCGGGGAGCTGTTTTTT	CASSRPGGSGELFF
.	.	TRBV18	TRBJ1-1	TGTGCCAGCGATCTAGGGGAATCTCGGACTGAAGCTTTCTTT	CASDLGESRTEAFF